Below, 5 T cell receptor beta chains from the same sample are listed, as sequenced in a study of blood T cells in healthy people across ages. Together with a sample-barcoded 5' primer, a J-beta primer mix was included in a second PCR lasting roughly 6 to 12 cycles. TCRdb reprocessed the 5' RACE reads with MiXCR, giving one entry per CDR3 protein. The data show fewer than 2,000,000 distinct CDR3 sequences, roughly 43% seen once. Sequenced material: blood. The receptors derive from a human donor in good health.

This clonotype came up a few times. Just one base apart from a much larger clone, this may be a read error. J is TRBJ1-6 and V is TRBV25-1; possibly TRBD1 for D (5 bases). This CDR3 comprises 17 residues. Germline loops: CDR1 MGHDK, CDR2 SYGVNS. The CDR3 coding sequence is TGTGCCGGCAGTGATCGAGACGGGGCCTTCTATAATTCACCCCTCCACTTT. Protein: CAGSDRDGAFYNSPLHF.

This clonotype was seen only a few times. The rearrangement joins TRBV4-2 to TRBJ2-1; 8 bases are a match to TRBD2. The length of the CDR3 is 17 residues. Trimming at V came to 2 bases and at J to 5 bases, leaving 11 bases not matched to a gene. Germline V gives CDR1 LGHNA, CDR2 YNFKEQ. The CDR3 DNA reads TGTGCCAGCAGCCAAAGCCAGCGGGGGAGACTCGACAATGAGCAGTTCTTC. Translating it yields CASSQSQRGRLDNEQFF.

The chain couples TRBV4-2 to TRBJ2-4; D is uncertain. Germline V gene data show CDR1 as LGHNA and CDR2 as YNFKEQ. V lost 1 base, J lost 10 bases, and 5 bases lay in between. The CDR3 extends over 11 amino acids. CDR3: CASSQASIQYF. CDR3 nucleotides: TGTGCCAGCAGCCAAGCAAGTATTCAGTACTTC.

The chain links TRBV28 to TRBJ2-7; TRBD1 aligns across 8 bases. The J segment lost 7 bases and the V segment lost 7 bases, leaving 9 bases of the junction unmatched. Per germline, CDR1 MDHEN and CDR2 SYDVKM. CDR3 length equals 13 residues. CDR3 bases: TGTGCCAGCAACCTCGACAGGGGTGGAGAGCAGTACTTC. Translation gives CASNLDRGGEQYF.

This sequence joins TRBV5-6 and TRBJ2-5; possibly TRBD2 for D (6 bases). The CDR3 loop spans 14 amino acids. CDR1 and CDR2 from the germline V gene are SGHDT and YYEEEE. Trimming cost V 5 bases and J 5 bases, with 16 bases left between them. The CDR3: CASRMRGHGETQYF. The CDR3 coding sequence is TGTGCCAGCAGGATGCGGGGCCACGGGGAGACCCAGTACTTC. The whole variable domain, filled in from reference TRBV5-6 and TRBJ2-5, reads DAGVTQSPTHLIKTRGQQVTLRCSPKSGHDTVSWYQQALGQGPQFIFQYYEEEERQRGNFPDRFSGHQFPNYSSELNVNALLLGDSALYLCASRMRGHGETQYFGPGTRLLVL.